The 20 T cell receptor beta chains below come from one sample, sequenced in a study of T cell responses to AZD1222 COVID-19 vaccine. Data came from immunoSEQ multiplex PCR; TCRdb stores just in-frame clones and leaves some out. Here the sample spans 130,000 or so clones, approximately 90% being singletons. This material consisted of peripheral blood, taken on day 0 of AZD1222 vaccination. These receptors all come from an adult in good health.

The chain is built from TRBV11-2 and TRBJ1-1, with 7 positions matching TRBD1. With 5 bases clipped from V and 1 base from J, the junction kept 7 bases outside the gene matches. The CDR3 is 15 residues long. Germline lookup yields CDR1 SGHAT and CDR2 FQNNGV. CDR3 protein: CASSLRTGGNTEAFF. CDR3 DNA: TGTGCCAGCAGCCTCAGGACAGGAGGGAACACTGAAGCTTTCTTT.

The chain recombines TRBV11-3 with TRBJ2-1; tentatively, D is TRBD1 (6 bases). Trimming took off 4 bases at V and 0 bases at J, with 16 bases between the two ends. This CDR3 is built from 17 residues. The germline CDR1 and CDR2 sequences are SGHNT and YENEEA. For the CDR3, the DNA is TGTGCCAGCAGCTGGAACCGAGGGGGTAGCTCCTACAATGAGCAGTTCTTC. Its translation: CASSWNRGGSSYNEQFF.

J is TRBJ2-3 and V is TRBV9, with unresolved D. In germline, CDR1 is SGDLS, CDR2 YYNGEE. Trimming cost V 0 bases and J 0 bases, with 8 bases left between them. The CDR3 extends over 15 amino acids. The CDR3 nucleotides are TGTGCCAGCAGCGTAGGAACGGCTAGCACAGATACGCAGTATTTT. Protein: CASSVGTASTDTQYF.

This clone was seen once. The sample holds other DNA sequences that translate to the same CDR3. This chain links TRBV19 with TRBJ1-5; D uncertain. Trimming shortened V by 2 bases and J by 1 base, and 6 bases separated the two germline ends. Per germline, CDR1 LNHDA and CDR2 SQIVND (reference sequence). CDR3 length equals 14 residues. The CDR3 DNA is TGTGCCAGTAGTATATTGGGCAGCAATCAGCCCCAGCATTTT. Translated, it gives CASSILGSNQPQHF.

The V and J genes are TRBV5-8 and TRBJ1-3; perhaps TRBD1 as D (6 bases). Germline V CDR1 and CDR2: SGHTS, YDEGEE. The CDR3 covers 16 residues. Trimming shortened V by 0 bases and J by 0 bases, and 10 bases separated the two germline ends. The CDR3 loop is CASSLGTDSSGNTIYF. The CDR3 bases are TGTGCCAGCAGCTTGGGGACGGACAGCTCTGGAAACACCATATATTTT.

The CDR3 protein is CATHPGVNTEAFF. In nucleotides, the CDR3 is TGCGCCACTCACCCAGGGGTAAACACTGAAGCTTTCTTT. V is TRBV10-2 and J is TRBJ1-1, with D possibly being TRBD1 (6 bases). The CDR3 runs to 13 residues. With 10 bases removed from V and 2 bases from J, the gap between germline ends came to 14 bases. CDR1 and CDR2 from the germline V gene are WSHSY and SAAADI.

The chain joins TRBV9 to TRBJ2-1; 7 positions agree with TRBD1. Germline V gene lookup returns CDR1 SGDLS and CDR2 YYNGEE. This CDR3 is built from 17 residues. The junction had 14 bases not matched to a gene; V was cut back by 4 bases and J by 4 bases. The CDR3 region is CASSFMGDRLEYNEQFF. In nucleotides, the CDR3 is TGTGCCAGCAGCTTCATGGGGGACAGACTTGAATACAATGAGCAGTTCTTC.

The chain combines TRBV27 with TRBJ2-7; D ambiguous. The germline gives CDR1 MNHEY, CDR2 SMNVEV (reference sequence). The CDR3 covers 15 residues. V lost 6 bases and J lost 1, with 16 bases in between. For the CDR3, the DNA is TGTGCCAGCAGCCTTGCTTCCCTACCATCCTACGAGCAGTACTTC. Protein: CASSLASLPSYEQYF.

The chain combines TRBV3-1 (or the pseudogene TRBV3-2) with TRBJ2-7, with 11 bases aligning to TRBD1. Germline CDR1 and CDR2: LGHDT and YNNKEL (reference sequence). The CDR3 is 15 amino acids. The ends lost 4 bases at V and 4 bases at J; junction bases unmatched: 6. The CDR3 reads CASSRGQGAVYEQYF. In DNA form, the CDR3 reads TGTGCCAGCAGCCGCGGACAGGGGGCCGTTTACGAGCAGTACTTC.

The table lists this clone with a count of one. Written as DNA, the CDR3 is TGTGCCATCAGTGATCGGGCAGGGGAAGAGACCCAGTACTTC. Translated: CAISDRAGEETQYF. The chain recombines TRBV10-3 with TRBJ2-5; D perhaps matches TRBD1 (6 bases). V was cut by 3 bases and J by 3 bases, with 11 bases left in between. Germline values: CDR1 ENHRY, CDR2 SYGVKD. The CDR3 sequence is 14 residues long.

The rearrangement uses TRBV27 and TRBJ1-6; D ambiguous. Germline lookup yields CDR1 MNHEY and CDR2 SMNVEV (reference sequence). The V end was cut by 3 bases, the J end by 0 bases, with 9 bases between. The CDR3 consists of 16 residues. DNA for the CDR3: TGTGCCAGCAGTTTCAGGAAGACCTCCTATAATTCACCCCTCCACTTT. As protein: CASSFRKTSYNSPLHF.

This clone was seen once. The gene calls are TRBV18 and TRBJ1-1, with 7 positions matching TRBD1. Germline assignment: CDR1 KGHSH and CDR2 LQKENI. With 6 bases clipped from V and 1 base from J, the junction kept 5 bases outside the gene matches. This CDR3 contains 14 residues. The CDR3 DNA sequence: TGTGCCAGCTCTTTACAGGGGCAGAACACTGAAGCTTTCTTT. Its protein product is CASSLQGQNTEAFF.

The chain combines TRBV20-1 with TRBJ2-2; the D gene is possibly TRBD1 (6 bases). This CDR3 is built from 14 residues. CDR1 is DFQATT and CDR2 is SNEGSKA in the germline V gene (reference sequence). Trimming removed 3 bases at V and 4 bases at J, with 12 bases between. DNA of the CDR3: TGCAGTGCTAGTGGTCAGGGGAGCACCGGGGAGCTGTTTTTT. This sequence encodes CSASGQGSTGELFF.

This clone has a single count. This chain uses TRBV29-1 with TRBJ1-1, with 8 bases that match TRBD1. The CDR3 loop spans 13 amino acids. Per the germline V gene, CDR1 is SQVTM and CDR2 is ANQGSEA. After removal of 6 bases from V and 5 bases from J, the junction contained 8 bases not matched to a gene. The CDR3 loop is CSVATGVWTEAFF. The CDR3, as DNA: TGCAGCGTAGCGACAGGGGTGTGGACTGAAGCTTTCTTT.

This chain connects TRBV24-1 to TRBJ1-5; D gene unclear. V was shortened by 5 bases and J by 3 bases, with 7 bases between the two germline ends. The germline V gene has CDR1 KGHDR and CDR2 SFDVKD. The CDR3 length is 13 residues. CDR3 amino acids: CATSATTNQPQHF. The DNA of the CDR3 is TGTGCCACCAGTGCCACGACCAATCAGCCCCAGCATTTT.

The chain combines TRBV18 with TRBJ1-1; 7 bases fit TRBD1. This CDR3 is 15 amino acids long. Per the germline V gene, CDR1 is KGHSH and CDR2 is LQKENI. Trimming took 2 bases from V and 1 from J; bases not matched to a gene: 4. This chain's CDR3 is CASSPRGQRNTEAFF. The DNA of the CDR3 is TGTGCCAGCTCACCAAGGGGACAGAGGAACACTGAAGCTTTCTTT.

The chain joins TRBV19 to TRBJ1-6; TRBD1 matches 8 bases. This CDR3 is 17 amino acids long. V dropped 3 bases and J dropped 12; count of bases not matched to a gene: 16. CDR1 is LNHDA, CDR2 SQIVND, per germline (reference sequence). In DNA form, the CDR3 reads TGTGCCAGTAGTATGCGCAGGGGGCCCGGTATCGGCGGACCCCTCCACTTT. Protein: CASSMRRGPGIGGPLHF. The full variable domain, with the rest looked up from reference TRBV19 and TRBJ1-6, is DGGITQSPKYLFRKEGQNVTLSCEQNLNHDAMYWYRQDPGQGLRLIYYSQIVNDFQKGDIAEGYSVSREKKESFPLTVTSAQKNPTAFYLCASSMRRGPGIGGPLHFGNGTRLTVT.

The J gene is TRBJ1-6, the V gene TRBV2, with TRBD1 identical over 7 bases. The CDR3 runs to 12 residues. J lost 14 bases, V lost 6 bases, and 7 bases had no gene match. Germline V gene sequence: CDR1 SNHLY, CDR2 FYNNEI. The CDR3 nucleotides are TGTGCCAGCAGGGGGGACAGTAGAACCCTCCACTTT. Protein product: CASRGDSRTLHF. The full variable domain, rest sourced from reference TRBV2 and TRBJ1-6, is EPEVTQTPSHQVTQMGQEVILRCVPISNHLYFYWYRQILGQKVEFLVSFYNNEISEKSEIFDDQFSVERPDGSNFTLKIRSTKLEDSAMYFCASRGDSRTLHFGNGTRLTVT.

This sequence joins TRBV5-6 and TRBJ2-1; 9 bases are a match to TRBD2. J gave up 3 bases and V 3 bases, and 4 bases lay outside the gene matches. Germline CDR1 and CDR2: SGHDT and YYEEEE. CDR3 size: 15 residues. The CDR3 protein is CASSSIAGDYNEQFF. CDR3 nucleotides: TGTGCCAGCAGCTCAATAGCGGGAGACTACAATGAGCAGTTCTTC. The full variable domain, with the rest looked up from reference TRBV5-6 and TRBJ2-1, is DAGVTQSPTHLIKTRGQQVTLRCSPKSGHDTVSWYQQALGQGPQFIFQYYEEEERQRGNFPDRFSGHQFPNYSSELNVNALLLGDSALYLCASSSIAGDYNEQFFGPGTRLTVL.

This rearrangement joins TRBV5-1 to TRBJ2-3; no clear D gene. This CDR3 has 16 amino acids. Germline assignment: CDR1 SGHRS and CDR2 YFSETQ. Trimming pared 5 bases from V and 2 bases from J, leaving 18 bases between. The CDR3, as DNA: TGCGCCAGCAGTTTAATCCCGGACGGGTTCACAGATACGCAGTATTTT. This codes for CASSLIPDGFTDTQYF.